The 30 T cell receptor beta chains below were found in one sample sequenced in a study of T-cell memory formation after mild COVID-19 (dated by TCRdb to the early 2020s). The library was produced with 5' RACE. This sample was sequenced with an Illumina NovaSeq 6000. The public sequencing data were trimmed at Q25 with fastp and processed into clonotypes with MiXCR by TCRdb, which kept only in-frame beta chains. Each entry is one CDR3 protein sequence, shown with its most common DNA and genes. The sample contains 150,000 to 200,000 distinct CDR3 sequences, approximately 17% of them found a single time. The ten top clones hold 3% to 4% of the sample. Input material: PBMCs or a T cell subset sorted from them (not recorded which). Receptors were obtained from a man in his late teens or twenties who had mild COVID-19 (a few samples of this study predate the infection). The sample titles of this study are shuffled in the database, so cell type and time point are left out; the donor was told from shared clones.

V usage is TRBV12-3 or TRBV12-4 and J usage is TRBJ1-1; D gene uncertain. V was cut by 3 bases and J by 5 bases, with 13 bases left in between. This CDR3 region has 14 residues. The CDR3 DNA follows: TGTGCCAGCAGTTTCGCGGAGGCCGTAACTGAAGCTTTCTTT. The encoded protein is CASSFAEAVTEAFF.

The chain's CDR3 is CASSEASGGAWGNEQFF. The CDR3, as DNA: TGTGCCAGCAGTGAGGCGAGCGGGGGGGCTTGGGGCAATGAGCAGTTCTTC. The chain links TRBV2 to TRBJ2-1; 10 nucleotides agree with TRBD2. Germline assignment: CDR1 SNHLY and CDR2 FYNNEI. This CDR3 is 17 amino acids long. Trimming took 3 bases from V and 6 from J; bases not matched to a gene: 11.

This sequence joins TRBV10-3 and TRBJ1-1; D not certain. This CDR3 is 14 amino acids long. Trimming removed 8 bases from V and 4 bases from J, with 17 bases in between. Germline V gene sequence: CDR1 ENHRY, CDR2 SYGVKD. CDR3 sequence reads: CAIGGRAGFTEAFF. CDR3 DNA sequence: TGTGCCATCGGAGGAAGGGCGGGGTTCACTGAAGCTTTCTTT.

This clonotype appeared a single time. V gene TRBV14 combines with J gene TRBJ2-5; TRBD2 matches 8 bases. The CDR3 is 18 amino acids. Germline V gene lookup returns CDR1 SGHDN and CDR2 FVKESK. Unmatched junction bases numbered 15, after V lost 1 base and J lost 5 bases. The CDR3 DNA reads TGTGCCAGCAGCCAAGGCGGACGAGCGGGGGCCCCTGGCGAGACCCAGTACTTC. This encodes CASSQGGRAGAPGETQYF.

This clonotype has at least ten counts. The chain couples TRBV12-3 or TRBV12-4 to TRBJ2-3; D possibly matches TRBD1 or TRBD2 (6 bases each). CDR3 length equals 12 residues. V was shortened by 6 bases and J by 6 bases, with 10 bases between the two germline ends. This CDR3 is CASRRDTDTQYF. The CDR3 DNA is TGTGCCAGCAGGCGGGACACTGATACGCAGTATTTT.

This clonotype has more than one count but fewer than ten. The chain combines TRBV7-9 with TRBJ1-2; 7 bases align to TRBD1. The germline CDR1 and CDR2 sequences are SEHNR and FQNEAQ (reference sequence). This CDR3 contains 17 residues. V shed 3 bases and J 7 bases; nucleotides not matched to a gene: 17. The CDR3 reads CASSFPGQEFSSGGYTF. The CDR3 DNA sequence: TGTGCCAGCAGCTTCCCCGGACAGGAGTTTTCCTCTGGTGGCTACACCTTC.

This clonotype occurred a few times. The rearrangement uses TRBV24-1 and TRBJ2-5; the D gene is possibly TRBD1 (7 bases). With 3 bases removed from V and 0 bases from J, the gap between germline ends came to 13 bases. The CDR3 sequence is 16 residues long. Germline V gene data show CDR1 as KGHDR and CDR2 as SFDVKD. The CDR3 DNA reads TGTGCCACCAGTGATGGGGCAGGGGGGTACCAAGAGACCCAGTACTTC. Translating it yields CATSDGAGGYQETQYF.

This chain uses TRBV2 with TRBJ2-1, with unresolved D. Germline assignment: CDR1 SNHLY and CDR2 FYNNEI. CDR3 size: 14 residues. V lost 5 bases to trimming and J lost 6 bases, with 14 bases between them. DNA of the CDR3: TGTGCCAGCAGTATCAGTGGCTACCTCAATGAGCAGTTCTTC. It yields the protein CASSISGYLNEQFF.

This clonotype was detected a few times. This CDR3 is CASSFRQGALTEAFF. CDR3 nucleotides: TGTGCCAGCAGCTTTAGGCAGGGGGCACTCACTGAAGCTTTCTTT. V usage is TRBV5-4 and J usage is TRBJ1-1, with 8 bases identical to TRBD1. The CDR3 extends over 15 amino acids. Trimming took 2 bases from V and 4 from J; bases not matched to a gene: 7. Germline V gene data show CDR1 as SGHNT and CDR2 as YYREEE (reference sequence). The whole variable domain, remainder taken from reference TRBV5-4 and TRBJ1-1, is ETGVTQSPTHLIKTRGQQVTLRCSSQSGHNTVSWYQQALGQGPQFIFQYYREEENGRGNFPPRFSGLQFPNYSSELNVNALELDDSALYLCASSFRQGALTEAFFGQGTRLTVV.

This clonotype came up a few times. This chain links TRBV3-1 with TRBJ2-1; 9 bases agree with TRBD1. Germline V CDR1 and CDR2: LGHDT, YNNKEL (reference sequence). This CDR3 spans 16 amino acids. V trimming: 5 bases; J trimming: 1 base; junction bases outside the gene matches: 6. The CDR3 is CASSARTGVSYNEQFF. The CDR3 DNA reads TGTGCCAGCAGCGCGCGGACAGGGGTTTCCTACAATGAGCAGTTCTTC.

The V call is TRBV7-2, the J call TRBJ1-1, with D tentatively TRBD1 (5 bases). V dropped 8 bases and J dropped 1 base, with 32 bases sitting between them. Germline CDR1 SGHTA, CDR2 FQGNSA. The CDR3 has 20 amino acids. DNA for the CDR3: TGTGCCAGCGCACGCCAGGCTGGATGGGGCAAGTTAGGGGAGAACACTGAAGCTTTCTTT. It specifies CASARQAGWGKLGENTEAFF.

This clonotype is a singleton in its sample. This rearrangement joins TRBV4-2 to TRBJ2-7; D is unclear. The germline V and J ends were trimmed by 4 bases and 0 bases, with 13 bases remaining between them. Germline V CDR1 and CDR2: LGHNA, YNFKEQ. The CDR3 contains 15 residues. CDR3 sequence: CASSRRLKDSYEQYF. The CDR3 DNA sequence: TGTGCCAGCAGCCGGCGACTCAAGGACTCCTACGAGCAGTACTTC.

This clonotype was picked up many times. The chain is built from TRBV25-1 and TRBJ2-5; TRBD2 matches 11 bases. CDR1 and CDR2 from the germline V gene are MGHDK and SYGVNS. The CDR3 has 15 amino acids. With V trimmed by 3 bases and J by 4 bases, 4 bases remained unmatched. CDR3 sequence (DNA): TGTGCCAGCAGTGAGACTAGCGGGGTTCGAGAGACCCAGTACTTC. Translation gives CASSETSGVRETQYF.

The chain links TRBV7-3 to TRBJ1-1; 7 bases match TRBD1. The CDR3 runs to 14 residues. V lost 2 bases and J lost 6; bases outside the gene matches: 6. Germline V gene lookup returns CDR1 SGHTA and CDR2 FQGTGA. For the CDR3, the DNA is TGTGCCAGCAGCTTACAGGGGGGACAGCCTGAAGCTTTCTTT. The encoded protein is CASSLQGGQPEAFF.

This clonotype was found a few times. The rearrangement uses TRBV7-3 and TRBJ2-2; D may be TRBD1 or TRBD2 (5 bases each). The V end was cut by 5 bases, the J end by 6 bases, with 16 bases between. The length of the CDR3 is 15 residues. CDR1 is SGHTA and CDR2 is FQGTGA in the germline V gene. The CDR3 DNA reads TGTGCCAGCAGCCCCGGAGGATGGGGGTCCGGGGAGCTGTTTTTT. Residues: CASSPGGWGSGELFF.

V gene TRBV4-1 combines with J gene TRBJ2-2, with D unclear. This CDR3 spans 15 amino acids. Germline loops: CDR1 MGHRA, CDR2 YSYEKL. V was shortened by 0 bases and J by 3 bases, with 8 bases between the two germline ends. The CDR3 reads CASSQDLEYTGELFF. CDR3 DNA: TGCGCCAGCAGCCAAGATCTGGAGTACACCGGGGAGCTGTTTTTT.

The CDR3 nucleotides read TGTGCCAGCAGTGGTGGCGGCGGACGAGCCCTGGAGGGCTACACCTTC. Translation: CASSGGGGRALEGYTF. The genes are TRBV25-1 and TRBJ1-2; D unclear. V was shortened by 4 bases and J by 8 bases, with 23 bases between the two germline ends. The CDR3 contains 16 residues. Germline assignment: CDR1 MGHDK and CDR2 SYGVNS.

This clonotype appeared many times. The V and J genes are TRBV12-3 or TRBV12-4 and TRBJ2-3; D remains unclear. The CDR3 is 13 amino acids. The V gene lost 5 bases and the J gene lost 4 bases, with 10 bases spanning the gap. In DNA, the CDR3 is TGTGCCAGCAGTGTCCTTCTCGCAGATACGCAGTATTTT. It is translated as CASSVLLADTQYF.

The V and J genes are TRBV18 and TRBJ2-7, with 10 bases that match TRBD1. This CDR3 has 15 amino acids. J lost 5 bases, V lost 2 bases, and 6 bases had no gene match. CDR1 is KGHSH and CDR2 is LQKENI in the germline V gene. The CDR3 coding sequence is TGTGCCAGCTCACCAGGGACAGGGGTTTCCCACGAGCAGTACGTC. This translates into CASSPGTGVSHEQYV.

The chain couples TRBV12-3 or TRBV12-4 to TRBJ1-1; D perhaps matches TRBD1 (5 bases). CDR3 length equals 14 residues. The V and J ends lost 3 bases and 8 bases respectively, with 16 bases between them. Here the CDR3 reads CASSFREAGGEAFF. Here the CDR3 DNA reads TGTGCCAGCAGTTTCAGGGAAGCGGGGGGAGAAGCTTTCTTT.

This chain joins TRBV6-2 or TRBV6-3 and TRBJ2-7; D is ambiguous. Germline loops: CDR1 MNHEY, CDR2 SVGEGT. The CDR3 runs 15 residues. V was clipped by 0 bases and J by 0 bases, with 9 bases between them. CDR3: CASSYSTAASYEQYV. In DNA, the CDR3 is TGTGCCAGCAGTTACTCAACGGCAGCCTCCTACGAGCAGTACGTC.

The CDR3 loop reads CASSGRLAGAWYF. In nucleotides, the CDR3 is TGTGCCAGCAGCGGGCGGCTAGCGGGGGCCTGGTACTTC. The chain carries TRBV5-6 and TRBJ2-5; 10 nucleotides align to TRBD2. This CDR3 contains 13 residues. V shed 4 bases and J 13 bases; nucleotides not matched to a gene: 10. From germline, CDR1 is SGHDT and CDR2 YYEEEE.

The rearrangement uses TRBV12-3 or TRBV12-4 and TRBJ1-5; D is ambiguous. Between the trimmed V and J ends, which lost 5 bases and 9 bases, there was a span of 11 bases. The CDR3 consists of 12 residues. For the CDR3, the DNA is TGTGCCAGCAGTCCCTCGTCCCGGCCCCAGCATTTT. It is translated as CASSPSSRPQHF.

The chain joins TRBV4-2 to TRBJ1-1; tentative D call: TRBD1 (6 bases). Trimming cost V 0 bases and J 4 bases, with 12 bases left between them. The CDR3 extends over 15 amino acids. Germline loops: CDR1 LGHNA, CDR2 YNFKEQ. CDR3 bases: TGTGCCAGCAGCCAAGAGCGCAGGGGCGGCACTGAAGCTTTCTTT. It translates to CASSQERRGGTEAFF.

This clonotype appeared a few times. The chain recombines TRBV2 with TRBJ1-1; no reliable D call. The V end lost 4 bases, the J end lost 1 base, and 7 bases lay between the germline ends. The CDR3 runs 13 residues. Germline CDR1 SNHLY, CDR2 FYNNEI. CDR3 protein: CASSGEGNTEAFF. In DNA form, the CDR3 reads TGTGCCAGCAGTGGGGAGGGGAACACTGAAGCTTTCTTT.

The rearrangement uses TRBV12-3 or TRBV12-4 and TRBJ2-5; perhaps D is TRBD1 or TRBD2 (5 bases each). The CDR3 sequence is 13 residues long. Trimming took off 6 bases at V and 2 bases at J, with 10 bases between the two ends. The CDR3 sequence is CASSQGDQETQYF. In DNA, the CDR3 is TGTGCCAGCAGCCAGGGAGATCAAGAGACCCAGTACTTC.

This clonotype was observed many times. This chain links TRBV12-3 or TRBV12-4 with TRBJ1-3; possible D gene TRBD1, 6 bases. The CDR3 contains 17 residues. V dropped 9 bases and J dropped 1 base, with 22 bases sitting between them. CDR3 loop: CASIPFTGTVSGNTIYF. The CDR3 nucleotides read TGTGCCAGTATACCGTTTACAGGGACTGTGTCTGGAAACACCATATATTTT.

This clonotype was observed a single time. J is TRBJ1-1 and V is TRBV7-2; a weak D match, TRBD1 (5 bases). The germline V gene encodes CDR1 SGHTA and CDR2 FQGNSA. This CDR3 has 15 residues. V lost 1 base, J lost 8 bases, and 17 bases lay in between. Here the CDR3 reads CASSLGPGPNQEAFF. The CDR3 region has the DNA TGTGCCAGCAGCTTAGGCCCGGGACCGAACCAAGAAGCTTTCTTT.

A few counts support this clonotype. The rearrangement joins TRBV2 to TRBJ2-2; 7 bases align to TRBD1. The CDR3 has 13 residues. Germline assignment: CDR1 SNHLY and CDR2 FYNNEI. The V segment lost 6 bases and the J segment 6 bases; nucleotides outside the gene matches: 4. The CDR3 sequence: CASRTGFPGELFF. The DNA for the CDR3 is TGTGCCAGCAGGACAGGGTTTCCCGGGGAGCTGTTTTTT.

V gene TRBV3-1 combines with J gene TRBJ1-2; D gene uncertain. With 6 bases removed from V and 4 bases from J, the gap between germline ends came to 12 bases. CDR1 is LGHDT and CDR2 is YNNKEL in the germline V gene (reference sequence). The CDR3 is made up of 13 amino acids. CDR3 protein: CASSPTEGYGYTF. The CDR3 bases are TGTGCCAGCAGTCCTACAGAGGGCTATGGCTACACCTTC.